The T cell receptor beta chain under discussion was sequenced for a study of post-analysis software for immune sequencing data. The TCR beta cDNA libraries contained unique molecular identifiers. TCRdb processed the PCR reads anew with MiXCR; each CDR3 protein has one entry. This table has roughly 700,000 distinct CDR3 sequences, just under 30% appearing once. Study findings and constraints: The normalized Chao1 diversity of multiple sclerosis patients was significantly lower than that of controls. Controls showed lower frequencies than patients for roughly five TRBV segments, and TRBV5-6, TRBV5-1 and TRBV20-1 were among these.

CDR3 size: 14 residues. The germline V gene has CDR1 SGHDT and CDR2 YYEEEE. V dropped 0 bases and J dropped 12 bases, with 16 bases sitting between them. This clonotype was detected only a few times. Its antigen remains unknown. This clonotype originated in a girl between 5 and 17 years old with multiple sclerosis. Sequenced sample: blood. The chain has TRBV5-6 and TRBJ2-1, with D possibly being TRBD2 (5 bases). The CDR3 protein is CASSLVAGRKVQFF. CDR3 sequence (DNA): TGTGCCAGCAGCTTGGTCGCGGGTAGAAAGGTGCAGTTCTTC.